The clone carrying this T cell receptor (beta chain) was counted only a few times. Antigen specificity is unknown. 60 Vbeta and 13 Jbeta primers were used in PCR. TCRdb's copy holds only in-frame clones and misses some; the assay was immunoSEQ multiplex PCR. The repertoire holds some 100,000 clones, with 60% to 80% as singletons. These data belong to a study of cytomegalovirus exposure and HLA in healthy donors. V shed 1 base, J shed 6 bases, and the junction held 10 bases outside the gene matches. Germline V gene data show CDR1 as MDHEN and CDR2 as SYDVKM. The CDR3 has 16 amino acids. Study-level findings and limits: Cytomegalovirus association was assigned to 150 to 200 TCR beta chains.

This clonotype originated in a young woman in good health and CMV-seropositive. The chain joins TRBV28 to TRBJ2-7, with TRBD1 matching 9 bases. Sequencing was performed on PBMCs. CDR3 coding DNA: TGTGCCAGCAGTTTATTGCCGGGACAGGGAGCCAGCGAGCAGTACTTC. Its translation: CASSLLPGQGASEQYF.